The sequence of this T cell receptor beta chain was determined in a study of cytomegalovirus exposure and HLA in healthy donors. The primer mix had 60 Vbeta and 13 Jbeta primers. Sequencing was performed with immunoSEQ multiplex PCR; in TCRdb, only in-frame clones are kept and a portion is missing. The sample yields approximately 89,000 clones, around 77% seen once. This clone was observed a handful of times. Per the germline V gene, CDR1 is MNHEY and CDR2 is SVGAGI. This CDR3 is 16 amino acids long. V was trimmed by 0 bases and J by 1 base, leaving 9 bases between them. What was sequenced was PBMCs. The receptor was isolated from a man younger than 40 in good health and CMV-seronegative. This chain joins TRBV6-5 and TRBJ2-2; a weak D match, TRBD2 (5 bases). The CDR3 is CASSYSRTLNTGELFF. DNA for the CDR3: TGTGCCAGCAGTTACTCACGGACTTTGAACACCGGGGAGCTGTTTTTT.